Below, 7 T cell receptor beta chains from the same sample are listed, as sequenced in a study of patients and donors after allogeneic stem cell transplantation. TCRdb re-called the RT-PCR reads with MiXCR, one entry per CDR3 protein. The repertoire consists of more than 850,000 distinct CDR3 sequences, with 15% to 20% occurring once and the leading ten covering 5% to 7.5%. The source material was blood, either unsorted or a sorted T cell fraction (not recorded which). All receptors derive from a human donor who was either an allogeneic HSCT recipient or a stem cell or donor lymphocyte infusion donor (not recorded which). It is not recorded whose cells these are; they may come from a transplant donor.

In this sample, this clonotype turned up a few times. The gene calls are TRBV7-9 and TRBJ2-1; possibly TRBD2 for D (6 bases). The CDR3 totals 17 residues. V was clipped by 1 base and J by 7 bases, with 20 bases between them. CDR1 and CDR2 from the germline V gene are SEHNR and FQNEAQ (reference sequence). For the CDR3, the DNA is TGTGCCAGCAGCTTAGTCCCCGCGCCGCTAGCGAGGAATGAGCAGTTCTTC. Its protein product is CASSLVPAPLARNEQFF.

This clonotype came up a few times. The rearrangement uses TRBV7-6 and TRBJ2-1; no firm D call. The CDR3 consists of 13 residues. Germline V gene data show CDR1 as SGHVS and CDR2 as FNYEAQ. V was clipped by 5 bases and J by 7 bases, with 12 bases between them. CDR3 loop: CASSLRAANEQFF. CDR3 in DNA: TGTGCCAGCAGCCTAAGGGCAGCTAATGAGCAGTTCTTC.

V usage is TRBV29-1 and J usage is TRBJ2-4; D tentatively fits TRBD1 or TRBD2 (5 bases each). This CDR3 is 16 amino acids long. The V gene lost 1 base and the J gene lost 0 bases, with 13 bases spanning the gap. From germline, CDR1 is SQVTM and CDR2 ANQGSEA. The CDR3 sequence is CSVEGTERGAKNIQYF. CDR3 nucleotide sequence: TGCAGCGTTGAAGGGACGGAGAGGGGAGCCAAAAACATTCAGTACTTC.

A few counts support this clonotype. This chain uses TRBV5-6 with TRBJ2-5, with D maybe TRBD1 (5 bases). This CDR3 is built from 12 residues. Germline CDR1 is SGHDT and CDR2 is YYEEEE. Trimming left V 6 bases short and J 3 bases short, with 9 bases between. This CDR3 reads CASTGQEETQYF. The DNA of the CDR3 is TGTGCCAGCACAGGGCAAGAAGAGACCCAGTACTTC.

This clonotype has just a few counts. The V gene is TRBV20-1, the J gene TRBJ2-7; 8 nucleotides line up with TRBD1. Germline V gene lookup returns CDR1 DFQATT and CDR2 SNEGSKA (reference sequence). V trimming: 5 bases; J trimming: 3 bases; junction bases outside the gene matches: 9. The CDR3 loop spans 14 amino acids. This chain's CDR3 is CSAGLTGVSYEQYF. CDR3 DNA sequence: TGCAGTGCTGGGTTGACAGGGGTAAGCTACGAGCAGTACTTC.

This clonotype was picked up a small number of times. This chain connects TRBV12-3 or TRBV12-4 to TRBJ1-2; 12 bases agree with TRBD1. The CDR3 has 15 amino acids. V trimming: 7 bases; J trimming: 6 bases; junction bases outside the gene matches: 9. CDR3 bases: TGTGCCAGCACCGGCCGGGACAGGGGGCGGGATGGCTACACCTTC. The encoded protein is CASTGRDRGRDGYTF.

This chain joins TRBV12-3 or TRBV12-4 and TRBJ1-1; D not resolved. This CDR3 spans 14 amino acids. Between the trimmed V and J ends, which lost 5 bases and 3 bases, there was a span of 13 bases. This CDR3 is CASSPIREDTEAFF. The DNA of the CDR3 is TGTGCCAGCAGTCCCATTAGGGAAGACACTGAAGCTTTCTTT.